This T cell receptor beta chain comes out of a study of blood T cells in healthy people across ages. Germline CDR1 reads SQVTM; CDR2 reads ANQGSEA. CDR3 size: 11 residues. With 3 bases removed from V and 4 bases from J, the gap between germline ends came to 6 bases. Alongside a J-beta primer mix, a sample-barcoded 5' primer served in a second PCR lasting about 7 to 11 cycles. TCRdb reanalysed the 5' RACE reads using MiXCR and keeps one entry per CDR3 protein. The sample yields about 290,000 distinct CDR3 sequences, 25% to 30% seen once. About this clonotype itself: It may be a read error: a sequence one base away is much more abundant.

This rearrangement joins TRBV29-1 to TRBJ1-2; D unclear. The sequencing sample was made of blood. This clonotype was obtained from a woman in her 70s in good health. In nucleotides, the CDR3 is TGCAGCGTTGACCCCAGCTATGGCTACACCTTC. Amino acid sequence: CSVDPSYGYTF. The variable domain in full, with the rest retrieved from reference TRBV29-1 and TRBJ1-2, is SAVISQKPSRDICQRGTSLTIQCQVDSQVTMMFWYRQQPGQSLTLIATANQGSEATYESGFVIDKFPISRPNLTFSTLTVSNMSPEDSSIYLCSVDPSYGYTFGSGTRLTVV.